The subject of this entry is one TCR beta chain. Given a much more abundant clone one base away, this may be a read error. The CDR3 loop spans 17 amino acids. Looked up from germline, CDR1 is MNHEY and CDR2 is SVGEGT. The sample is drawn from a study of T cells in Graves' hyperthyroidism and ophthalmopathy. Researchers amplified the TCR beta CDR3 regions from RNA transcripts. TCR CDR3 underwent first-round RT-PCR with the HTBI primer set. Using its own MiXCR run on the multiplex PCR reads, TCRdb lists one record per CDR3 protein. This table has tens of thousands of distinct CDR3 sequences, about 54% appearing once.

This clonotype originated in a man between 18 and 29 years old with Graves' hyperthyroidism. This rearrangement joins TRBV6-2 or TRBV6-3 to TRBJ2-6; perhaps TRBD1 as D (5 bases). Material: peripheral blood or thyroid tissue (not recorded which). For the CDR3, the DNA is TGTGCCAGCGCTAGGAGACAGTTCCCCTCTGGGGCCAACGTCCCGACTTTC. Amino acid sequence: CASARRQFPSGANVPTF.